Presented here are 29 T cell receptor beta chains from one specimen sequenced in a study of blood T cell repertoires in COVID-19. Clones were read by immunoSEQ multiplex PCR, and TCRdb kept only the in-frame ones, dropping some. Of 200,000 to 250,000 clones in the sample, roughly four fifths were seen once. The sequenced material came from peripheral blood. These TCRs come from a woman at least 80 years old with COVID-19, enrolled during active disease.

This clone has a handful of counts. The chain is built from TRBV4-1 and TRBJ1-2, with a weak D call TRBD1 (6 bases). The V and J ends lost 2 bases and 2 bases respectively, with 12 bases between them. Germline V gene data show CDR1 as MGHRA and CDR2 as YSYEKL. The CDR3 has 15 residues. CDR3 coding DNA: TGCGCCAGCAGCCAATCGCCCCAGGGGAACTATGGCTACACCTTC. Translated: CASSQSPQGNYGYTF.

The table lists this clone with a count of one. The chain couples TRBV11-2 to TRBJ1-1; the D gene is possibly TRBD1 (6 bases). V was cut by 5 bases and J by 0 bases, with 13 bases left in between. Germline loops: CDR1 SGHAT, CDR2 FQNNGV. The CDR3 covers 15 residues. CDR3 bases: TGTGCCAGCAGCCCGACCTCAGGGGTGAACACTGAAGCTTTCTTT. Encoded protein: CASSPTSGVNTEAFF.

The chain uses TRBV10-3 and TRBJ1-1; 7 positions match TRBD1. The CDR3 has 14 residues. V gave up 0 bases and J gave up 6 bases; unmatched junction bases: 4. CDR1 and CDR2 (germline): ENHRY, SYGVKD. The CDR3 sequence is CAISESTGTAEAFF. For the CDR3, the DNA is TGTGCCATCAGTGAGTCGACGGGGACAGCTGAAGCTTTCTTT.

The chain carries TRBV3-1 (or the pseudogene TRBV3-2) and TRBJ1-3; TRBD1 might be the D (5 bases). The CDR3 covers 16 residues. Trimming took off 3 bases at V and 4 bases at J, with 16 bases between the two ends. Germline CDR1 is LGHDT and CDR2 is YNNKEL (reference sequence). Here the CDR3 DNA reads TGTGCCAGCAGCCAGGCGGGAGGGGCGTCCGGAAACACCATATATTTT. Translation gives CASSQAGGASGNTIYF.

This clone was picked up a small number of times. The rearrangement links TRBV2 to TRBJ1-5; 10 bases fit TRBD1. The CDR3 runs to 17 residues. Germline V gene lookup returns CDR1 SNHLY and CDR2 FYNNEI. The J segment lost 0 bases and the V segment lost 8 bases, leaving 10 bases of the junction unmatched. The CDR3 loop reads CASAFGTGALSNQPQHF. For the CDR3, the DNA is TGTGCCAGCGCATTCGGGACAGGGGCTCTTAGCAATCAGCCCCAGCATTTT.

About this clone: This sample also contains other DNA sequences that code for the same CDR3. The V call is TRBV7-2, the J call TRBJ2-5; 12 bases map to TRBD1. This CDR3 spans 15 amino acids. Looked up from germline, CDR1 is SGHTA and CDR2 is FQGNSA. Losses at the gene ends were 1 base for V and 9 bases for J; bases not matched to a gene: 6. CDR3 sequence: CASSLVGQGAGAQYF. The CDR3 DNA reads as TGTGCCAGCAGCTTAGTGGGACAGGGGGCGGGGGCCCAGTACTTC.

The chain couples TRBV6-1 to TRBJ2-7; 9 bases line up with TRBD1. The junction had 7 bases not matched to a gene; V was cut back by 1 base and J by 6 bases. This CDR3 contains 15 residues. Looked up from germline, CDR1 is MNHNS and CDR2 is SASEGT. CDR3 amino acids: CASSEELDRGVEQYF. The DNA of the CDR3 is TGTGCCAGCAGTGAAGAATTGGACAGGGGCGTCGAGCAGTACTTC.

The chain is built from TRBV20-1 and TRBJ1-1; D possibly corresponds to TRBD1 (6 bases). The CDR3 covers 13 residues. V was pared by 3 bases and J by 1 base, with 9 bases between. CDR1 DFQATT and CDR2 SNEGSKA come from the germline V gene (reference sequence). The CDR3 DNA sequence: TGCAGTGCTAGTGGGACATCGAACACTGAAGCTTTCTTT. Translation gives CSASGTSNTEAFF.

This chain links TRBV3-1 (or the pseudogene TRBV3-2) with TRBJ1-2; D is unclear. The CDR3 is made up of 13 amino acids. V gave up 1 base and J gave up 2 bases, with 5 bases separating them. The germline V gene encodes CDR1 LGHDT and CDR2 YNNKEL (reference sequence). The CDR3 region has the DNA TGTGCCAGCAGCCAAGGAGGGAACTATGGCTACACCTTC. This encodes CASSQGGNYGYTF.

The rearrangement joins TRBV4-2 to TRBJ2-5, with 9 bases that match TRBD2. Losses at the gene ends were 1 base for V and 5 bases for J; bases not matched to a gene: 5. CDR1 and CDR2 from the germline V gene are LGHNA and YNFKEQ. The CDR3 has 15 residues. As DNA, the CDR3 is TGTGCCAGCAGCCAAGTAACTAGCGGGCTCGAGACCCAGTACTTC. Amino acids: CASSQVTSGLETQYF.

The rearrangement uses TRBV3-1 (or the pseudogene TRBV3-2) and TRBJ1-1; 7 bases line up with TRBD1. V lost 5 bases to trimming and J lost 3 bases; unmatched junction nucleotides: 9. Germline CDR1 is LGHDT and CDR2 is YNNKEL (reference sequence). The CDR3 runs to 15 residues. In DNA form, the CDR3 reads TGTGCCAGCAGCTGGAAGGGGGCGGCTTACACTGAAGCTTTCTTT. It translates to CASSWKGAAYTEAFF.

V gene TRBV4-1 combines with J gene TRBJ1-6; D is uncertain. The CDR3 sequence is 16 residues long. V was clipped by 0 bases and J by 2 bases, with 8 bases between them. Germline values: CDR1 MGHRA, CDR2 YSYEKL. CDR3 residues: CASSQESSTYNSPLHF. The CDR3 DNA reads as TGCGCCAGCAGCCAAGAGAGTAGCACCTATAATTCACCCCTCCACTTT.

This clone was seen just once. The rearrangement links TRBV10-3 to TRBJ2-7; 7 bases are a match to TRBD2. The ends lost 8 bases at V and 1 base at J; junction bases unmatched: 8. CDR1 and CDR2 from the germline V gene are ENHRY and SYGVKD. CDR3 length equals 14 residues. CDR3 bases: TGTGCCATCTGGGCCGGAGCGGGGTCCTACGAGCAGTACTTC. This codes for CAIWAGAGSYEQYF.

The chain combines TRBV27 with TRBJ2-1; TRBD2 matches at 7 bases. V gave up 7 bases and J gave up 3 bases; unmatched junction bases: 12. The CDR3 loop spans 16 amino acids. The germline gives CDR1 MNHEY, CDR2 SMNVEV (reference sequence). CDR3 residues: CASTRMVGGDYNEQFF. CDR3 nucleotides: TGTGCCAGCACCCGGATGGTTGGGGGGGACTACAATGAGCAGTTCTTC.

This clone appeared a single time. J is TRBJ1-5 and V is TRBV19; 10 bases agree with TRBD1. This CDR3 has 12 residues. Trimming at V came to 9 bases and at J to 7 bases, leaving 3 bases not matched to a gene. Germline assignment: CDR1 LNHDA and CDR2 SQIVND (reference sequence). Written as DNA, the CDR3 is TGTGCCAGCCGGACAGGGGGGCAGCCCCAGCATTTT. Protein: CASRTGGQPQHF. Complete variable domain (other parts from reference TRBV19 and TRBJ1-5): DGGITQSPKYLFRKEGQNVTLSCEQNLNHDAMYWYRQDPGQGLRLIYYSQIVNDFQKGDIAEGYSVSREKKESFPLTVTSAQKNPTAFYLCASRTGGQPQHFGDGTRLSIL.

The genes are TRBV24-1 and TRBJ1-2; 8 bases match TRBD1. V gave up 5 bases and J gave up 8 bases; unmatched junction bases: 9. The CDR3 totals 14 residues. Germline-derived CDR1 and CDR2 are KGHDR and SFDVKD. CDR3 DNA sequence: TGTGCCACCAGTGCCCGACAGGGGTTCAGCGGCTACACCTTC. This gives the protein CATSARQGFSGYTF.

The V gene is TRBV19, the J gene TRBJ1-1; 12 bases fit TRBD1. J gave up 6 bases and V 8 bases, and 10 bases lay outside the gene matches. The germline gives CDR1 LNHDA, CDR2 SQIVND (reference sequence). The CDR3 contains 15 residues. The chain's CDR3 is CASDKWGQGAPEAFF. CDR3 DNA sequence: TGTGCCAGTGATAAGTGGGGACAGGGGGCCCCTGAAGCTTTCTTT. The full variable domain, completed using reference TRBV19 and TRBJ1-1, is DGGITQSPKYLFRKEGQNVTLSCEQNLNHDAMYWYRQDPGQGLRLIYYSQIVNDFQKGDIAEGYSVSREKKESFPLTVTSAQKNPTAFYLCASDKWGQGAPEAFFGQGTRLTVV.

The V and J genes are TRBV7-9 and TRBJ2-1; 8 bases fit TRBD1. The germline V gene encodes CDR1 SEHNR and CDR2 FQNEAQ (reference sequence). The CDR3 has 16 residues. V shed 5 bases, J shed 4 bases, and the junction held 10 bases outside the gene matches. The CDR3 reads CASSPRTGPIYNEQFF. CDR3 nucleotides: TGTGCCAGCAGCCCGCGGACAGGGCCAATTTACAATGAGCAGTTCTTC. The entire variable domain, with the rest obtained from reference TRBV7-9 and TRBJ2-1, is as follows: DTGVSQNPRHKITKRGQNVTFRCDPISEHNRLYWYRQTLGQGPEFLTYFQNEAQLEKSRLLSDRFSAERPKGSFSTLEIQRTEQGDSAMYLCASSPRTGPIYNEQFFGPGTRLTVL.

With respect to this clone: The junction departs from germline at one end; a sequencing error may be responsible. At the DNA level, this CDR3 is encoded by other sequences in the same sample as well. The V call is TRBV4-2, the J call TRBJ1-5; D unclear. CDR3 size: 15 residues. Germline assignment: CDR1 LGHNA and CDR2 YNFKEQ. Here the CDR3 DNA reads TGTGCTAGCAGCCAAGTCGGGAATAGCAATCAGCCCCAGCATTTT. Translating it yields CASSQVGNSNQPQHF.

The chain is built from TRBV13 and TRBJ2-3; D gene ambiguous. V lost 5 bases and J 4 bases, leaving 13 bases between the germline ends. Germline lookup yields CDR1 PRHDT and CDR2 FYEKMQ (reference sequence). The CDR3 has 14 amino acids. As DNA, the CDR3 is TGTGCCAGCAGCCTCAGATTGATGGCAGATACGCAGTATTTT. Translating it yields CASSLRLMADTQYF.

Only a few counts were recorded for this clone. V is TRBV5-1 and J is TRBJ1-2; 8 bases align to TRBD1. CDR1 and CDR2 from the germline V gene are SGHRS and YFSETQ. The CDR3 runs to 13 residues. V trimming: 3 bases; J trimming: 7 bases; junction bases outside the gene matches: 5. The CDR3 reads CASSYGTGSGYTF. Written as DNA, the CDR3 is TGCGCCAGCAGCTATGGGACAGGTAGTGGCTACACCTTC.

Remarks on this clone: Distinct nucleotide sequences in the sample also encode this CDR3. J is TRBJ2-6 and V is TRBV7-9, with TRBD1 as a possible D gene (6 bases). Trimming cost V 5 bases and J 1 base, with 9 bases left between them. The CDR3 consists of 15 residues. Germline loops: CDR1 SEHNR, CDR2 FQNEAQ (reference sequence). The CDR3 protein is CASSLTGSGANVLTF. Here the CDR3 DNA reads TGTGCCAGCAGCCTCACAGGGTCTGGGGCCAACGTCCTGACTTTC.

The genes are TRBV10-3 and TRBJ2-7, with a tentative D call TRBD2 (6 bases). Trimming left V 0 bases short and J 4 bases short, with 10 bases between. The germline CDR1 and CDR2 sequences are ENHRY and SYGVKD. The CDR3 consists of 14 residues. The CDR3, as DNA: TGTGCCATCAGTGAGTCAGGAGGAGGGTACGAGCAGTACTTC. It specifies CAISESGGGYEQYF.

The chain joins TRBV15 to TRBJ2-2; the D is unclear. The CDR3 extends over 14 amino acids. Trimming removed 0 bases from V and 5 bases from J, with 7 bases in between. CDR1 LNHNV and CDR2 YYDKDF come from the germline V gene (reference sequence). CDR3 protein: CATSREKSTGELFF. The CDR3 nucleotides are TGTGCCACCAGCAGAGAAAAGAGTACCGGGGAGCTGTTTTTT.

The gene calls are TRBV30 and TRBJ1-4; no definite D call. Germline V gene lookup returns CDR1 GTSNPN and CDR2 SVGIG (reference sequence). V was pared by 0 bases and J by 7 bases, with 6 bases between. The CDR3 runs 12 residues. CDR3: CAWSVQSEKLFF. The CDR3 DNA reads TGTGCCTGGAGTGTACAAAGTGAAAAACTGTTTTTT.

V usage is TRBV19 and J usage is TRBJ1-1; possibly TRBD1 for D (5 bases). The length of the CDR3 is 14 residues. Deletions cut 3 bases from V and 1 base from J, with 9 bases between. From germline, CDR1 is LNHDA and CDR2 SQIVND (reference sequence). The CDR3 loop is CASSMGGKNTEAFF. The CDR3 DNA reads TGTGCCAGTAGTATGGGGGGGAAGAACACTGAAGCTTTCTTT.

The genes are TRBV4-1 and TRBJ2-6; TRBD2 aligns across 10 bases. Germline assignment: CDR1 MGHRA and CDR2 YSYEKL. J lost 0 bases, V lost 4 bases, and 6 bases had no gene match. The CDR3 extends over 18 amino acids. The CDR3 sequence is CASSPLLAGSSGANVLTF. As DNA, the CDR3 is TGCGCCAGCAGCCCCTTACTAGCGGGGAGCTCTGGGGCCAACGTCCTGACTTTC.

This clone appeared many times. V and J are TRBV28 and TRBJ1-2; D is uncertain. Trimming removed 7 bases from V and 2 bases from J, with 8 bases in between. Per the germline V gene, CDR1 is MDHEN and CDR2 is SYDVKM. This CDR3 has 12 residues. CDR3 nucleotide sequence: TGTGCCAGCAAGGTCGGGAACTATGGCTACACCTTC. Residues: CASKVGNYGYTF.

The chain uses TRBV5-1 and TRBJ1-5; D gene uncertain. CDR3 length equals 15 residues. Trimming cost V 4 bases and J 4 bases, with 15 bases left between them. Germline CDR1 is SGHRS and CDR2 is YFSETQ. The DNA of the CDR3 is TGCGCCAGCAGCACGGATCCCGGGAGTAATCAGCCCCAGCATTTT. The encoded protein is CASSTDPGSNQPQHF.